The rows below give T cell receptor beta chains drawn from one sample of a study of cytomegalovirus exposure and HLA in healthy donors. TCRdb's copy holds only in-frame clones and misses some; the assay was immunoSEQ multiplex PCR. This specimen shows around 140,000 clones; the ten leading clones hold around 1.6%. Sequenced: PBMCs. The source is a woman in her fifties or sixties in good health and CMV-seronegative. CDR3s include the opening cysteine and the closing phenylalanine or tryptophan. D genes are given only for firm matches.

>TRBJ1-4|TRBV5-1|-
CASRYDSSNEKLFF
TGCGCCAGCAGATACGACAGCTCTAATGAAAAACTGTTTTTT
>TRBJ1-4|TRBV2|-
CASSNSGTTGEKLFF
TGTGCCAGCAGCAACAGCGGGACGACGGGCGAAAAACTGTTTTTT
>TRBJ1-2|TRBV13|-
CASSSSGGADYGYTF
TGTGCCAGCAGCTCCTCGGGGGGAGCGGACTATGGCTACACCTTC
>TRBJ2-7|TRBV2|-
CASSVDSATEQYF
TGTGCCAGCAGTGTTGACAGCGCTACCGAGCAGTACTTC
>TRBJ2-4|TRBV7-2|TRBD1
CASSLEGANIQYF
TGTGCCAGCAGCTTAGAGGGGGCGAACATTCAGTACTTC
>TRBJ2-3|TRBV4-2|TRBD2
CASSQGNGGGGTDTQYF
TGTGCCAGCAGCCAAGGCAATGGCGGGGGGGGCACAGATACGCAGTATTTT
>TRBJ1-5|TRBV28|TRBD1
CASSSDRETQHF
TGTGCCAGCAGCTCGGACAGGGAGACCCAGCATTTT
>TRBJ2-7|TRBV28|-
CASSLPGDGTYEQYF
TGTGCCAGCAGTTTACCGGGAGACGGAACCTACGAGCAGTACTTC
>TRBJ2-7|TRBV2|TRBD2
CASRREGLAGYEQYF
TGTGCCAGCAGAAGGGAAGGACTAGCGGGATACGAGCAGTACTTC
>TRBJ2-5|TRBV30|-
CAWSGGGQETQYF
TGTGCCTGGAGCGGGGGAGGCCAAGAGACCCAGTACTTC
>TRBJ1-3|TRBV27|-
CASEFWLGGPYSGNTIYF
TGTGCCAGCGAGTTTTGGCTCGGGGGTCCCTACTCTGGAAACACCATATATTTT
>TRBJ1-2|TRBV11-2|-
CASGRQSSIANYGYTF
TGTGCCAGCGGTCGACAGTCGTCTATAGCTAACTATGGCTACACCTTC
>TRBJ1-2|TRBV20-1|-
CSAIKTNEGTF
TGCAGTGCTATTAAGACTAACGAGGGCACCTTC
>TRBJ2-7|TRBV18|TRBD1
CASSPRGTGKYEQYF
TGTGCCAGCTCACCACGGGGGACAGGGAAATACGAGCAGTACTTC
>TRBJ2-7|TRBV4-3|-
CASSPTRIAYEQYF
TGCGCCAGCAGTCCGACGAGGATCGCCTACGAGCAGTACTTC
>TRBJ2-3|TRBV5-6|TRBD2
CASSLNGGRADTQYF
TGTGCCAGCAGTCTGAACGGCGGGAGGGCAGATACGCAGTATTTT
>TRBJ2-7|TRBV6-5|-
CASSYRTEVSLYEQYF
TGTGCCAGCAGTTATCGGACGGAGGTGAGCCTCTACGAGCAGTACTTC
>TRBJ2-1|TRBV9|-
CASSVVGVLYNEQFF
TGTGCCAGCAGCGTAGTAGGAGTGCTCTACAATGAGCAGTTCTTC
>TRBJ1-4|TRBV7-2|-
CASSPPEGVEKLFF
TGTGCCAGCAGCCCCCCCGAAGGGGTCGAAAAACTGTTTTTT
>TRBJ1-1|TRBV18|-
CASSPSGQNEAFF
TGTGCCAGCTCACCAAGTGGCCAGAATGAAGCTTTCTTT
>TRBJ2-3|TRBV7-3|-
CASSPGDLLGDTQYF
TGTGCCAGCAGCCCGGGAGATCTGTTGGGAGATACGCAGTATTTT
>TRBJ1-3|TRBV4-3|-
CASSQVQGTGNTIYF
TGCGCCAGCAGCCAAGTCCAGGGGACTGGAAACACCATATATTTT
>TRBJ1-2|TRBV29-1|-
CSVAQGGGYGYTF
TGCAGCGTTGCCCAAGGGGGGGGCTATGGCTACACCTTC
>TRBJ2-3|TRBV2|TRBD2
CASRTSGNADTQYF
TGTGCCAGCAGGACTAGCGGGAACGCAGATACGCAGTATTTT
>TRBJ2-3|TRBV4-2|TRBD1
CASSQTGTGTLTDTQYF
TGTGCCAGCAGCCAAACAGGGACAGGGACCCTCACAGATACGCAGTATTTT
>TRBJ2-2|TRBV5-1|TRBD1
CASSLTGTANTGELFF
TGCGCCAGCAGCTTGACCGGGACAGCGAACACCGGGGAGCTGTTTTTT
>TRBJ2-7|TRBV19|-
CASSIILESLEQYF
TGTGCCAGTAGTATTATCCTAGAATCGCTCGAGCAGTACTTC
>TRBJ2-2|TRBV5-1|TRBD1
CASSLVGTGYTGELFF
TGCGCCAGCAGCTTGGTTGGGACAGGGTATACCGGGGAGCTGTTTTTT
>TRBJ2-7|TRBV27|TRBD1
CASRDRGHEQYF
TGTGCCAGCAGAGACAGGGGGCACGAGCAGTACTTC
>TRBJ1-4|TRBV28|TRBD1
CASSYPGQGGEKLFF
TGTGCCAGCAGTTATCCGGGACAGGGAGGGGAAAAACTGTTTTTT
>TRBJ1-2|TRBV11-2|-
CASSQAEGSGYTF
TGTGCCAGCAGCCAAGCAGAAGGGAGCGGCTACACCTTC
>TRBJ2-1|TRBV28|TRBD2
CASSLLAGGLNEQFF
TGTGCCAGCAGCTTGCTAGCGGGGGGGCTTAATGAGCAGTTCTTC
>TRBJ1-2|TRBV7-2|TRBD1
CASSSDWTGFYGYTF
TGTGCCAGCAGCTCAGACTGGACAGGTTTCTATGGCTACACCTTC
>TRBJ2-7|TRBV7-3|-
CASSFFGADEQYF
TGTGCCAGCAGCTTCTTTGGGGCAGACGAGCAGTACTTC
>TRBJ2-3|TRBV6-4|-
CASSDSLTDTQYF
TGTGCCAGCAGTGACTCCCTCACAGATACGCAGTATTTT
>TRBJ1-2|TRBV18|-
CASSPPGGPALGYTF
TGTGCCAGCTCACCACCCGGGGGGCCAGCCCTCGGCTACACCTTC
>TRBJ2-1|TRBV9|-
CASGSSNEQFF
TGTGCCAGCGGGAGTTCCAATGAGCAGTTCTTC
>TRBJ1-5|TRBV7-2|-
CASSLRGASQPQHF
TGTGCCAGCAGCTTGCGGGGCGCGTCTCAGCCCCAGCATTTT
>TRBJ2-7|TRBV5-6|-
CASSLGGHYEQYF
TGTGCCAGCAGCTTGGGCGGTCACTACGAGCAGTACTTC
>TRBJ2-7|TRBV29-1|TRBD1
CSVSQGWEQYF
TGCAGCGTTTCACAGGGGTGGGAGCAGTACTTC
>TRBJ1-2|TRBV27|-
CASSLSSWQGVGHGYTF
TGTGCCAGCAGTTTATCGTCGTGGCAGGGCGTTGGGCATGGCTACACCTTC
>TRBJ1-1|TRBV30|-
CAWSVSGLNTEAFF
TGTGCCTGGAGTGTGTCAGGCCTGAACACTGAAGCTTTCTTT